One sample yielded the 19 T cell receptor beta chains listed below, sequenced in a study of T-cell memory formation after mild COVID-19. TCRdb used MiXCR to reprocess the 5' RACE reads, holding one entry per CDR3 protein. The data contain around 300,000 distinct CDR3 sequences, roughly 13% of them seen just once; the ten biggest clones take up 22%. Sequences were obtained from PBMCs or a T cell subset sorted from them (not recorded which). The source is a man aged 18 to 30 who had mild COVID-19 (a few samples of this study predate the infection). Cell type and time point are not known.

The rearrangement joins TRBV7-3 to TRBJ1-1; D unresolved. This CDR3 is 14 amino acids long. Between the trimmed V and J ends, which lost 1 base and 3 bases, there was a span of 9 bases. Germline CDR1 and CDR2: SGHTA and FQGTGA. CDR3 region: CASSLNGTDTEAFF. The CDR3 DNA reads as TGTGCCAGCAGCTTAAACGGTACGGACACTGAAGCTTTCTTT. Complete variable domain (other parts from reference TRBV7-3 and TRBJ1-1): GAGVSQTPSNKVTEKGKYVELRCDPISGHTALYWYRQSLGQGPEFLIYFQGTGAADDSGLPNDRFFAVRPEGSVSTLKIQRTERGDSAVYLCASSLNGTDTEAFFGQGTRLTVV.

This clonotype has more than one count but fewer than ten. The V gene is TRBV4-3, the J gene TRBJ2-3, with TRBD2 matching over 8 bases. Germline loops: CDR1 LGHNA, CDR2 YSLEER. V lost 4 bases to trimming and J lost 1 base; unmatched junction nucleotides: 4. The CDR3 sequence is 15 residues long. CDR3 loop: CASSRGAGGTDTQYF. The DNA of the CDR3 is TGCGCCAGCAGCCGGGGAGCGGGGGGCACAGATACGCAGTATTTT.

This clonotype has only a few counts. The chain couples TRBV7-8 to TRBJ2-7; D unresolved. The CDR3 extends over 14 amino acids. Trimming took 4 bases from V and 0 from J, leaving 10 bases between them. Germline-derived CDR1 and CDR2 are SGHVS and FQNEAQ. CDR3 bases: TGTGCCAGCAGCTCGACACGGAGCTCCTACGAGCAGTACTTC. This gives the protein CASSSTRSSYEQYF.

This chain links TRBV5-1 with TRBJ2-7, with D tentatively TRBD1 (5 bases). The CDR3 has 15 amino acids. Deletions cut 0 bases from V and 4 bases from J, with 14 bases between. Germline CDR1 SGHRS, CDR2 YFSETQ. CDR3 DNA sequence: TGCGCCAGCAGCTTGGACCCAGGGAAATCTTACGAGCAGTACTTC. Its translation is CASSLDPGKSYEQYF.

This CDR3 reads CASEGNQETQYF. The DNA for the CDR3 is TGTGCCAGCGAGGGCAACCAAGAGACCCAGTACTTC. The chain carries TRBV6-1 and TRBJ2-5; TRBD2 might be the D (5 bases). Germline V gene lookup returns CDR1 MNHNS and CDR2 SASEGT. V lost 8 bases to trimming and J lost 0 bases, with 7 bases between them. The CDR3 is 12 amino acids.

There are a few counts of this clonotype. The chain carries TRBV5-6 and TRBJ1-2, with TRBD1 identical over 8 bases. CDR3 length: 14 amino acids. CDR1 is SGHDT and CDR2 is YYEEEE in the germline V gene. Unmatched junction bases numbered 5, after V lost 4 bases and J lost 3 bases. In DNA form, the CDR3 reads TGTGCCAGCAGCCAACGGACAGGGCACTATGGCTACACCTTC. Its protein is CASSQRTGHYGYTF.

This clonotype was observed a few times. V gene TRBV27 combines with J gene TRBJ1-5; no reliable D call. Trimming shortened V by 4 bases and J by 6 bases, and 7 bases separated the two germline ends. The CDR3 extends over 12 amino acids. Germline V lookup: CDR1 MNHEY, CDR2 SMNVEV (reference sequence). The CDR3 bases are TGTGCCAGCAGTTCCCCGGGTCAGCCCCAGCATTTT. This sequence encodes CASSSPGQPQHF.

This clonotype was picked up a small number of times. V is TRBV5-1 and J is TRBJ1-1; D not resolved. The CDR3 covers 13 residues. Germline CDR1 is SGHRS and CDR2 is YFSETQ. Deletions cut 3 bases from V and 4 bases from J, with 10 bases between. CDR3 nucleotides: TGCGCCAGCAGCTCAGCGGGAATCACTGAAGCTTTCTTT. Protein: CASSSAGITEAFF.

This clonotype occurred a few times. The chain couples TRBV14 to TRBJ2-1, with D perhaps matching TRBD2 (6 bases). V lost 1 base and J lost 0, with 13 bases in between. Germline V gives CDR1 SGHDN, CDR2 FVKESK. CDR3 length: 17 residues. CDR3 protein: CASSQVVRDSSYNEQFF. The CDR3, as DNA: TGTGCCAGCAGCCAAGTGGTCCGGGACTCCTCCTACAATGAGCAGTTCTTC. The variable domain in full, completed from reference TRBV14 and TRBJ2-1, reads EAGVTQFPSHSVIEKGQTVTLRCDPISGHDNLYWYRRVMGKEIKFLLHFVKESKQDESGMPNNRFLAERTGGTYSTLKVQPAELEDSGVYFCASSQVVRDSSYNEQFFGPGTRLTVL.

V is TRBV7-6 and J is TRBJ2-5; maybe TRBD2 (5 bases). V was clipped by 2 bases and J by 5 bases, with 15 bases between them. Germline assignment: CDR1 SGHVS and CDR2 FNYEAQ. The CDR3 totals 15 residues. The CDR3 sequence is CASSLPASSTETQYF. The CDR3 coding sequence is TGTGCCAGCAGCTTACCGGCATCTAGCACGGAGACCCAGTACTTC.

The chain combines TRBV4-3 with TRBJ1-2, with a tentative D call TRBD1 (5 bases). The CDR3 extends over 15 amino acids. The V gene lost 4 bases and the J gene lost 4 bases, with 16 bases spanning the gap. The germline CDR1 and CDR2 sequences are LGHNA and YSLEER. The CDR3 here is CASSPRQQRGYGYTF. CDR3 nucleotides: TGCGCCAGCAGCCCGCGACAGCAGAGAGGCTATGGCTACACCTTC.

This clonotype was seen a few times. The chain carries TRBV15 and TRBJ1-4; a weak D match, TRBD1 (5 bases). The CDR3 spans 14 residues. Germline lookup yields CDR1 LNHNV and CDR2 YYDKDF (reference sequence). Trimming took 0 bases from V and 8 from J, leaving 10 bases between them. For the CDR3, the DNA is TGTGCCACCAGCAGAGATAGGGGTCGGGAAAAACTGTTTTTT. It yields the protein CATSRDRGREKLFF.

This clonotype has a handful of counts. The V and J genes are TRBV29-1 and TRBJ2-3, with 9 bases lining up with TRBD1. The germline V gene has CDR1 SQVTM and CDR2 ANQGSEA. This CDR3 is 15 amino acids long. V trimming: 7 bases; J trimming: 2 bases; junction bases outside the gene matches: 10. Written as DNA, the CDR3 is TGCAGCGCAAAACCGGGACAGGGAGACACAGATACGCAGTATTTT. It translates to CSAKPGQGDTDTQYF.

This clonotype was counted a few times. This chain joins TRBV7-6 and TRBJ1-6; D may be TRBD1 (6 bases). Trimming left V 5 bases short and J 13 bases short, with 15 bases between. CDR1 and CDR2 from the germline V gene are SGHVS and FNYEAQ. The CDR3 length is 13 residues. The CDR3 sequence: CASSPRGGGPLHF. The DNA of the CDR3 is TGTGCCAGCAGCCCGAGGGGGGGCGGCCCCCTCCACTTT.

This clonotype was observed many times. J is TRBJ1-1 and V is TRBV3-1, with D possibly matching TRBD1 (6 bases). V lost 0 bases and J lost 8, with 16 bases in between. This CDR3 comprises 15 residues. From germline, CDR1 is LGHDT and CDR2 YNNKEL (reference sequence). The CDR3 loop reads CASSQDNVATGEAFF. DNA of the CDR3: TGTGCCAGCAGCCAAGATAATGTGGCTACAGGGGAAGCTTTCTTT.

In DNA form, the CDR3 reads TGTGCCAGCGTCCGGGGGGCAGGGGAAAAACTGTTTTTT. Amino acid sequence: CASVRGAGEKLFF. V usage is TRBV12-3 or TRBV12-4 and J usage is TRBJ1-4, with TRBD1 as a possible D gene (6 bases). The CDR3 has 13 amino acids. Trimming shortened V by 8 bases and J by 8 bases, and 15 bases separated the two germline ends.

This clonotype was counted between two and nine times. The V gene is TRBV18, the J gene TRBJ1-5; TRBD1 is a possible D gene (5 bases). V was pared by 3 bases and J by 0 bases, with 9 bases between. This CDR3 has 15 residues. From germline, CDR1 is KGHSH and CDR2 LQKENI. CDR3 nucleotides: TGTGCCAGCTCACCCAGGGTAAATAGCAATCAGCCCCAGCATTTT. Its translation: CASSPRVNSNQPQHF.

This clonotype was seen more than once but under ten times. The chain has TRBV5-1 and TRBJ1-6, with a tentative D call TRBD1 (6 bases). The CDR3 has 15 residues. V was shortened by 4 bases and J by 5 bases, with 13 bases between the two germline ends. Per germline, CDR1 SGHRS and CDR2 YFSETQ. In nucleotides, the CDR3 is TGCGCCAGCAGCGCCTCGGGGGCCAATAATTCACCCCTCCACTTT. Amino acids: CASSASGANNSPLHF. Looking up the rest from reference TRBV5-1 and TRBJ1-6 gives the full variable domain: KAGVTQTPRYLIKTRGQQVTLSCSPISGHRSVSWYQQTPGQGLQFLFEYFSETQRNKGNFPGRFSGRQFSNSRSEMNVSTLELGDSALYLCASSASGANNSPLHFGNGTRLTVT.

This clonotype was recorded many times. The CDR3 sequence is CASSPWTDIQYF. In nucleotides, the CDR3 is TGTGCCAGCAGTCCATGGACCGACATTCAGTACTTC. The rearrangement uses TRBV28 and TRBJ2-4; D ambiguous. V lost 5 bases and J lost 8, with 10 bases in between. The CDR3 totals 12 residues. Per germline, CDR1 MDHEN and CDR2 SYDVKM.